This T cell receptor beta chain stems from a study of OX40 agonist ivuxolimab in advanced cancers. Study-level points and caveats: At doses 0.1 to 3.0 mg/kg, CD4+ and CD8+ clones expanded.

Germline loops: CDR1 SGHDT, CDR2 YYEEEE. The CDR3 is 13 amino acids. Trimming removed 1 base at V and 6 bases at J, with 10 bases between. Blood draws occurred at baseline, cycle 4 day 1, and cycle 7 day 1. The method was immunoSEQ multiplex PCR; TCRdb's version includes in-frame clones alone and lacks a portion of them. The data contain around 67,000 clones, 70% to 90% of them seen just once; the ten biggest clones take up approximately 1.3%. Comments on this clone: The antigen is not known.

This TCR was recovered from an adult with an advanced solid tumor such as melanoma, head and neck, liver or kidney cancer. Material: CD4+ or CD8+ T cells sorted from blood, obtained in a trial of the OX40 agonist ivuxolimab. V and J are TRBV5-6 and TRBJ2-5; D is unclear. CDR3 bases: TGTGCCAGCAGCTTGTATAGCCTACAGACCCAGTACTTC. This codes for CASSLYSLQTQYF.